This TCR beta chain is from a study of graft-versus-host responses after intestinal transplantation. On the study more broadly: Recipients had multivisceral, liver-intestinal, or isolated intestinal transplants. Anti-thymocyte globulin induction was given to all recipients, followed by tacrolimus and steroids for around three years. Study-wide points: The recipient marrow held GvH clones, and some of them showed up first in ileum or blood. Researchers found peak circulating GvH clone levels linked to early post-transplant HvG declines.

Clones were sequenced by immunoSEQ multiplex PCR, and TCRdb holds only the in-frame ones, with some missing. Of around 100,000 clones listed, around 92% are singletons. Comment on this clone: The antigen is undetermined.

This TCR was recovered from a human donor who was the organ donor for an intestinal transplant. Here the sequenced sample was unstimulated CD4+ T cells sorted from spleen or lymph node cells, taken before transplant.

The CDR3 region has the DNA TGTGCCAGCAGCTCGGGACTAGCGGGGGCCTACTTC. Its translation is CASSSGLAGAYF. The V call is TRBV13, the J call TRBJ2-7, with 14 bases aligning to TRBD2. Germline CDR1 PRHDT, CDR2 FYEKMQ (reference sequence). The CDR3 spans 12 residues. Unmatched junction bases numbered 3, after V lost 4 bases and J lost 13 bases.